These 15 T cell receptor beta chains came from one sample sequenced in a study of PD-1 blockade in classical Hodgkin lymphoma. Here immunoSEQ multiplex PCR was the method, and the copy in TCRdb shows in-frame clones only, minus some. The table has around 60,000 clones, more than 90% seen once. Specified time point: cycle 4 day 1 (C4D1), after more than five weeks of nivolumab. All trial patients relapsed after autologous stem cell transplantation. This specimen consisted of peripheral blood mononuclear cells (PBMCs), obtained before the fourth cycle of nivolumab. These receptors all stem from a human donor with classical Hodgkin lymphoma.

This chain joins TRBV6-1 and TRBJ2-7; D is unresolved. The V end was cut by 2 bases, the J end by 2 bases, with 7 bases between. This CDR3 is 13 amino acids long. CDR1 MNHNS and CDR2 SASEGT come from the germline V gene. The DNA of the CDR3 is TGTGCCAGCAGTGAAAAACGCCCCTACGAGCAGTACTTC. This gives the protein CASSEKRPYEQYF.

The genes are TRBV6-5 and TRBJ1-1, with 10 positions matching TRBD1. Germline lookup yields CDR1 MNHEY and CDR2 SVGAGI. V lost 6 bases, J lost 7 bases, and 8 bases stayed unmatched. This CDR3 has 14 amino acids. CDR3 protein: CASRRTGGLIEAFF. DNA of the CDR3: TGTGCCAGCAGGAGGACAGGGGGGCTGATTGAAGCTTTCTTT.

This rearrangement joins TRBV19 to TRBJ2-1; D is unresolved. The germline V gene encodes CDR1 LNHDA and CDR2 SQIVND (reference sequence). Deletions cut 3 bases from V and 1 base from J, with 10 bases between. CDR3 length: 15 amino acids. CDR3 loop: CASSIPLSSYNEQFF. In DNA form, the CDR3 reads TGTGCCAGTAGTATTCCGCTCAGTTCCTACAATGAGCAGTTCTTC.

V is TRBV6-6 and J is TRBJ2-7, with D possibly called TRBD1 or TRBD2 (5 bases each). CDR1 and CDR2 from the germline V gene are MNHNY and SVGAGI (reference sequence). The germline V and J ends were trimmed by 5 bases and 3 bases, with 14 bases remaining between them. The CDR3 extends over 14 amino acids. CDR3 in amino acids: CASSAGLTGYEQYF. For the CDR3, the DNA is TGTGCCAGCAGTGCCGGACTCACAGGCTACGAGCAGTACTTC.

The genes are TRBV6-5 and TRBJ2-2, with 8 bases matching TRBD2. Per germline, CDR1 MNHEY and CDR2 SVGAGI. V lost 7 bases and J lost 1; bases outside the gene matches: 5. This CDR3 spans 15 amino acids. In DNA form, the CDR3 reads TGTGCCAGCAAAGTAGCGGGGCTGAACACCGGGGAGCTGTTTTTT. Translating it yields CASKVAGLNTGELFF.

V usage is TRBV19 and J usage is TRBJ2-7; D is possibly TRBD2 (6 bases). The CDR3 runs to 12 residues. V shed 11 bases and J shed 1 base, with 12 bases lying between them. Per germline, CDR1 LNHDA and CDR2 SQIVND (reference sequence). CDR3 nucleotide sequence: TGTGCCGTGGGAGGACCGTCCTACGAGCAGTACTTC. It encodes CAVGGPSYEQYF.

The chain couples TRBV23-1 to TRBJ1-1; no clear D. TRBV23-1 is an ORF, and what it does is uncertain. V was trimmed by 3 bases and J by 5 bases, leaving 7 bases between them. CDR3 size: 12 residues. The CDR3 loop is CASSQRETEAFF. CDR3 nucleotides: TGCGCCAGCAGTCAGAGGGAGACTGAAGCTTTCTTT.

The chain couples TRBV19 to TRBJ2-1; D is uncertain. This CDR3 spans 15 amino acids. V dropped 4 bases and J dropped 0 bases, with 10 bases sitting between them. In germline, CDR1 is LNHDA, CDR2 SQIVND (reference sequence). In nucleotides, the CDR3 is TGTGCCAGTAGTAAAGTCCCTGGCTCCTACAATGAGCAGTTCTTC. Protein: CASSKVPGSYNEQFF.

The chain is built from TRBV11-3 and TRBJ2-3; D may match TRBD1 or TRBD2 (5 bases each). From germline, CDR1 is SGHNT and CDR2 YENEEA. The germline V and J ends were trimmed by 1 base and 2 bases, with 13 bases remaining between them. This CDR3 region has 16 residues. CDR3 in DNA: TGTGCCAGCAGCTTAGGTTTGGGGACCGCCACAGATACGCAGTATTTT. Its translation is CASSLGLGTATDTQYF.

The chain recombines TRBV2 with TRBJ2-7, with a weak D call TRBD2 (6 bases). V was clipped by 8 bases and J by 5 bases, with 13 bases between them. The CDR3 extends over 12 amino acids. Germline V CDR1 and CDR2: SNHLY, FYNNEI. As DNA, the CDR3 is TGTGCCAGCCGAGGAGGGGCGGACGAGCAGTACTTC. Protein sequence: CASRGGADEQYF.

This rearrangement joins TRBV6-1 to TRBJ2-5; weak D call: TRBD1 (6 bases). V was shortened by 6 bases and J by 3 bases, with 11 bases between the two germline ends. Germline lookup yields CDR1 MNHNS and CDR2 SASEGT. This CDR3 has 13 amino acids. The CDR3: CASRGRGKETQYF. DNA of the CDR3: TGTGCCAGCAGGGGCAGGGGAAAAGAGACCCAGTACTTC.

The V call is TRBV9, the J call TRBJ2-2, with 14 positions matching TRBD2. Trimming at V came to 3 bases and at J to 4 bases, leaving 8 bases not matched to a gene. The length of the CDR3 is 18 residues. Germline V gives CDR1 SGDLS, CDR2 YYNGEE. The CDR3 DNA follows: TGTGCCAGCAGCGGCCCGGGACTAGCGGGAGTAAGCACCGGGGAGCTGTTTTTT. This encodes CASSGPGLAGVSTGELFF.

The chain joins TRBV19 to TRBJ2-7; TRBD2 aligns across 10 bases. V lost 10 bases to trimming and J lost 2 bases; unmatched junction nucleotides: 5. This CDR3 comprises 13 residues. Germline V gene sequence: CDR1 LNHDA, CDR2 SQIVND (reference sequence). Written as DNA, the CDR3 is TGTGCCACCTCCCTAGCGGGGGCCTACGAGCAGTACTTC. As protein: CATSLAGAYEQYF.

The rearrangement joins TRBV18 to TRBJ1-6; D unresolved. Germline CDR1 KGHSH, CDR2 LQKENI. This CDR3 has 12 residues. V was cut by 5 bases and J by 9 bases, with 8 bases left in between. Here the CDR3 reads CASSTSGSPLHF. CDR3 nucleotide sequence: TGTGCCAGCTCAACTAGCGGTTCACCCCTCCACTTT.

This sequence joins TRBV7-9 and TRBJ2-1; D not certain. CDR3 size: 9 residues. The V gene's germline CDR1 is SEHNR and CDR2 FQNEAQ (reference sequence). CDR3 sequence: CAEANEQFF. CDR3 DNA: TGTGCAGAGGCCAATGAGCAGTTCTTC.